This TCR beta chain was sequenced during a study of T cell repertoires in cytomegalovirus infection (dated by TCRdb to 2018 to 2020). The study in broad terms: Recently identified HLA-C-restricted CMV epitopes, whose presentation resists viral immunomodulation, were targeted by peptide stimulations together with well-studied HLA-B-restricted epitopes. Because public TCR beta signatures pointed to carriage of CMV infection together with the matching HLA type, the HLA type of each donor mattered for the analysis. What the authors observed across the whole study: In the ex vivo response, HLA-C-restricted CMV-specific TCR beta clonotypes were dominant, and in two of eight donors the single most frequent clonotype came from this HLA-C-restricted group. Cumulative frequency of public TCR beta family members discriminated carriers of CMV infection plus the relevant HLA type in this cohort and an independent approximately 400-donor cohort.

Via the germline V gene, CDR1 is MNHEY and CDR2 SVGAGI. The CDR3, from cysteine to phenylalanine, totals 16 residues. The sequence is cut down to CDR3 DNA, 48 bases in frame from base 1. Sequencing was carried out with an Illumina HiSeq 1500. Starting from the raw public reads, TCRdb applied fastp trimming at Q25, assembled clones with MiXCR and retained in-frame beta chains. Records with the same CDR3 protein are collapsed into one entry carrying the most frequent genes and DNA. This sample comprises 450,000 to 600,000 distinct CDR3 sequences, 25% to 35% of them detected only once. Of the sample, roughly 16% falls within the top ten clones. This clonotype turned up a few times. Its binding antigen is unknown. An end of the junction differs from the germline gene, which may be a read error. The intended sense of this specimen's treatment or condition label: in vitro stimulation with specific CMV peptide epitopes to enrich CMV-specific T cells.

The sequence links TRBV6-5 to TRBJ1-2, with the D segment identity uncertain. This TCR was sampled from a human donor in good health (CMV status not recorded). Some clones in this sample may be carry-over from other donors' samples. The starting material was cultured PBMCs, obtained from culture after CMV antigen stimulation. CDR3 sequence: CASSPQWPGPNYGYTF. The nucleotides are TGTGCCAGCAGTCCTCAATGGCCAGGACCTAACTATGGTTACACCTTC.